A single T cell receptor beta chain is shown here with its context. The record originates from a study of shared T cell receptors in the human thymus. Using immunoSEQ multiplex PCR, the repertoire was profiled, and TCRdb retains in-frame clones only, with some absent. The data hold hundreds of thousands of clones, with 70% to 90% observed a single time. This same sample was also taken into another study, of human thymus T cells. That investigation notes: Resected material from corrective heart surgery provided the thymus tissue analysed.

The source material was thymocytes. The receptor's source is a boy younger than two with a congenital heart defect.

The CDR3 DNA reads as TGTGCCTGGAGTGTACCACGGGAGGGAGATAGGGAGCAGTTCTTC. It yields the protein CAWSVPREGDREQFF. V and J are TRBV30 and TRBJ2-1; 8 positions match TRBD2. CDR3 size: 15 residues. With 0 bases clipped from V and 10 bases from J, the junction kept 11 bases outside the gene matches. CDR1 and CDR2 from the germline V gene are GTSNPN and SVGIG (reference sequence).